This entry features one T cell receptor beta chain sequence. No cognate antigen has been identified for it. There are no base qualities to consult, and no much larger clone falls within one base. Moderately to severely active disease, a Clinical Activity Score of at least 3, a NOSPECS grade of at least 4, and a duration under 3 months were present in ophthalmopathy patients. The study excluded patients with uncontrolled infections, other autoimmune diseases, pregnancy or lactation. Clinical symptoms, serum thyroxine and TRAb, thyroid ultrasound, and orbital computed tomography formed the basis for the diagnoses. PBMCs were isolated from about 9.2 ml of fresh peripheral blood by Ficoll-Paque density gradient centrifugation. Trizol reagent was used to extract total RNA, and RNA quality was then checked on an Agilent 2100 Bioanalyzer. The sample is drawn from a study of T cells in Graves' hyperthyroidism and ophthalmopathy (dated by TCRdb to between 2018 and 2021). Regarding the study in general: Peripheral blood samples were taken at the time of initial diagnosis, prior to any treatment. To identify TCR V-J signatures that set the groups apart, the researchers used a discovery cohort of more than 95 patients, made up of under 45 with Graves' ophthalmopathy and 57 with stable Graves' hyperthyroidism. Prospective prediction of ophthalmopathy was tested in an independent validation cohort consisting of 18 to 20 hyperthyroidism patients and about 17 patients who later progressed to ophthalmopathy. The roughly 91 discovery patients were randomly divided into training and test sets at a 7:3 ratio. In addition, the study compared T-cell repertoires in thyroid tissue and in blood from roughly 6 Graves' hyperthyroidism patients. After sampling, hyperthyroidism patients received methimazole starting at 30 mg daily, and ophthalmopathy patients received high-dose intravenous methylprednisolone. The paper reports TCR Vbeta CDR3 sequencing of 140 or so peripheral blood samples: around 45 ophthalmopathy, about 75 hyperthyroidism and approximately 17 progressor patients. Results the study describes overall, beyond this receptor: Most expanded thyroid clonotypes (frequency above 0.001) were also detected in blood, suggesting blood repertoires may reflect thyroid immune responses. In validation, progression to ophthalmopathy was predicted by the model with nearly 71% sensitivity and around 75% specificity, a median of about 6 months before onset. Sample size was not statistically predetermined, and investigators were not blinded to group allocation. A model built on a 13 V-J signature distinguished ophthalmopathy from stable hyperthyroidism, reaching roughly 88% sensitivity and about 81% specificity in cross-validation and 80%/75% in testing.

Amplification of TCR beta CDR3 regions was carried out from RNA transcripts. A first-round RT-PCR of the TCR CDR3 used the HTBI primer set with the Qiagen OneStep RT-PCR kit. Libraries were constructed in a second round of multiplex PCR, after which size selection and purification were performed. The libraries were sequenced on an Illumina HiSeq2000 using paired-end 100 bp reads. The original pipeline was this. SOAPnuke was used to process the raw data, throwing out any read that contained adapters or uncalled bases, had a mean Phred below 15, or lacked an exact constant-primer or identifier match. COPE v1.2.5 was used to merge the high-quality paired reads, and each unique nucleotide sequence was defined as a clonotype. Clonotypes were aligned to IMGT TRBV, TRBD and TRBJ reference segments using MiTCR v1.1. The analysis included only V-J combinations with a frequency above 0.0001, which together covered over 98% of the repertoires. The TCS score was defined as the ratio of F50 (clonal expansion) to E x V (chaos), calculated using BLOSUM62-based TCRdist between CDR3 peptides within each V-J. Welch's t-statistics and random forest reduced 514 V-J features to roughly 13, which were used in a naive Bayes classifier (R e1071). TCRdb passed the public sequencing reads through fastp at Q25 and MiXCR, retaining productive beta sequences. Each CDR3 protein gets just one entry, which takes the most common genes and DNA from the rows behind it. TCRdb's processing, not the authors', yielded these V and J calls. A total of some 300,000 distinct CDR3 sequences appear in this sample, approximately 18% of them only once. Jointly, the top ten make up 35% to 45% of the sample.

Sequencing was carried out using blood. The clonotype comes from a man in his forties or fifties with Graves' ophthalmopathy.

The bases are TGTGCCAGCAGTTTTAGACAGGGGGCGCGAAATGAGCAGTTCTTC. It translates as CASSFRQGARNEQFF. Recombination connected TRBV12-3 or TRBV12-4 to TRBJ2-1; 10 central nucleotides agree with TRBD1. From its cysteine to its phenylalanine, the CDR3 spans 15 amino acids. Only the CDR3 DNA stays, 45 bases, in frame from base 1. For this chain, trimming is 3 bases at the V end and 7 bases at the J end, and the number of junction bases without a gene match is 6.